A single sample is the source of the 27 T cell receptor beta chains below, sequenced in a study of cytomegalovirus exposure and HLA in healthy donors. With 60 Vbeta and 13 Jbeta primers, the PCR was carried out. Only in-frame clones appear in the TCRdb table, and some are missing; sequencing was by immunoSEQ multiplex PCR. In the table there are 90,000 to 150,000 clones, about 16% of which are singletons. The sample consisted of PBMCs. These TCRs come from a woman between 18 and 29 years old in good health and CMV-seronegative.

This clone was recorded a few times. CDR3 sequence: CASSHGQGGYEQYF. The CDR3 DNA reads TGTGCCAGCAGTCACGGACAGGGAGGCTACGAGCAGTACTTC. The chain joins TRBV27 to TRBJ2-7; the match to TRBD1 covers 8 bases. Germline V gene lookup returns CDR1 MNHEY and CDR2 SMNVEV (reference sequence). The trim removed 5 bases at V and 3 bases at J, leaving 6 bases unmatched. The CDR3 totals 14 residues.

This clone was observed a few times. J is TRBJ2-1 and V is TRBV5-1; D is perhaps TRBD2 (6 bases). CDR3 length: 13 amino acids. Germline lookup yields CDR1 SGHRS and CDR2 YFSETQ. V dropped 4 bases and J dropped 5 bases, with 10 bases sitting between them. The CDR3 DNA is TGCGCCAGCAGCAGGGACTTCAACAATGAGCAGTTCTTC. It is translated as CASSRDFNNEQFF. The full variable domain, completed using reference TRBV5-1 and TRBJ2-1, is KAGVTQTPRYLIKTRGQQVTLSCSPISGHRSVSWYQQTPGQGLQFLFEYFSETQRNKGNFPGRFSGRQFSNSRSEMNVSTLELGDSALYLCASSRDFNNEQFFGPGTRLTVL.

CDR3 residues: CASRVAATNEKLFF. The CDR3 bases are TGTGCCAGCAGGGTGGCGGCAACTAATGAAAAACTGTTTTTT. The chain combines TRBV28 with TRBJ1-4; D is uncertain. This CDR3 has 14 residues. Trimming stripped 6 bases from V and 0 bases from J, with 8 bases between. Germline V lookup: CDR1 MDHEN, CDR2 SYDVKM.

This chain links TRBV28 with TRBJ1-1; D might be TRBD1 (5 bases). Trimming stripped 11 bases from V and 1 base from J, with 14 bases between. The CDR3 extends over 13 amino acids. Germline CDR1 and CDR2: MDHEN and SYDVKM. CDR3 protein: CALMGGTNTEAFF. CDR3 DNA: TGTGCCCTTATGGGGGGGACGAACACTGAAGCTTTCTTT.

This clone was seen a handful of times. The genes are TRBV25-1 and TRBJ2-2, with D maybe TRBD2 (5 bases). This CDR3 is 12 amino acids long. Germline V CDR1 and CDR2: MGHDK, SYGVNS. V shed 7 bases and J shed 7 bases, with 10 bases lying between them. CDR3 bases: TGTGCCAGCAAAGCGGTAGGCGGGGAGCTGTTTTTT. It yields the protein CASKAVGGELFF.

The table lists this clone with a few counts. The chain is built from TRBV6-6 and TRBJ1-2; possibly TRBD1 for D (6 bases). This CDR3 is 16 amino acids long. Trimming cost V 0 bases and J 0 bases, with 11 bases left between them. Looked up from germline, CDR1 is MNHNY and CDR2 is SVGAGI (reference sequence). CDR3 sequence: CASSYSGQPANYGYTF. In DNA form, the CDR3 reads TGTGCCAGCAGTTACTCAGGACAGCCTGCTAACTATGGCTACACCTTC.

This clone was seen more than once but under ten times. The chain carries TRBV5-6 and TRBJ2-1; 7 nucleotides align to TRBD1. With 4 bases clipped from V and 4 bases from J, the junction kept 8 bases outside the gene matches. The CDR3 extends over 15 amino acids. Germline CDR1 is SGHDT and CDR2 is YYEEEE. CDR3 DNA: TGTGCCAGCAGCCCGTCCGGGACAGCTTACAATGAGCAGTTCTTC. This translates into CASSPSGTAYNEQFF.

The chain couples TRBV5-1 to TRBJ1-1; D not resolved. CDR3 length: 19 amino acids. CDR1 and CDR2 from the germline V gene are SGHRS and YFSETQ. The V gene lost 0 bases and the J gene lost 3 bases, with 24 bases spanning the gap. The CDR3 spells CASSLEPPGAWIVDTEAFF. CDR3 in DNA: TGCGCCAGCAGCTTGGAGCCGCCAGGCGCGTGGATAGTTGACACTGAAGCTTTCTTT.

The sample holds a few counts of this clone. The chain links TRBV28 to TRBJ1-2; D unclear. V lost 3 bases and J lost 4, with 6 bases in between. CDR3 length: 12 amino acids. Germline V gene data show CDR1 as MDHEN and CDR2 as SYDVKM. CDR3 loop: CASSLGGYGYTF. CDR3 nucleotides: TGTGCCAGCAGTTTGGGAGGCTATGGCTACACCTTC.

The chain recombines TRBV7-2 with TRBJ2-7, with D tentatively TRBD1 (6 bases). The V end lost 5 bases, the J end lost 0 bases, and 17 bases lay between the germline ends. The CDR3 is 16 residues long. Germline-derived CDR1 and CDR2 are SGHTA and FQGNSA. The CDR3 nucleotides are TGTGCCAGCAGCCGAAGGACAGCCGTTAACTCCTACGAGCAGTACTTC. Protein sequence: CASSRRTAVNSYEQYF.

This clone has just a few counts. The V and J genes are TRBV9 and TRBJ2-3, with 10 bases that match TRBD2. The germline V gene has CDR1 SGDLS and CDR2 YYNGEE. The CDR3 is 18 residues long. Trimming cost V 4 bases and J 6 bases; bases outside gene matches: 17. The CDR3 nucleotides read TGTGCCAGCAGCCGATCTTCCGACAGCGGGAGGGCCTTGGATACGCAGTATTTT. It encodes CASSRSSDSGRALDTQYF.

This clone was picked up one time. The chain joins TRBV28 to TRBJ2-7; 9 bases are a match to TRBD2. The CDR3 covers 16 residues. The germline V gene encodes CDR1 MDHEN and CDR2 SYDVKM. Trimming took 7 bases from V and 0 from J; bases not matched to a gene: 10. The DNA for the CDR3 is TGTGCCAGCACCTCCCCGCTAGCGGGGAGCTCCTACGAGCAGTACTTC. It encodes CASTSPLAGSSYEQYF.

This clone occurred a few times. V usage is TRBV2 and J usage is TRBJ2-6, with unresolved D. The germline V gene has CDR1 SNHLY and CDR2 FYNNEI. Deletions cut 6 bases from V and 4 bases from J, with 13 bases between. The length of the CDR3 is 15 residues. The CDR3 DNA reads as TGTGCCAGCAGCGTCTCCAGAGGAGGGGCCAACGTCCTGACTTTC. Translation: CASSVSRGGANVLTF.

This clone was found a few times. This chain joins TRBV7-3 and TRBJ2-5, with D perhaps TRBD2 (5 bases). Germline V lookup: CDR1 SGHTA, CDR2 FQGTGA. Trimming cost V 5 bases and J 5 bases, with 18 bases left between them. CDR3 length: 15 amino acids. The CDR3 is CASSPGNSPGETQYF. The CDR3 DNA sequence: TGTGCCAGCAGCCCTGGGAATTCGCCGGGGGAGACCCAGTACTTC.

This chain uses TRBV5-1 with TRBJ1-2, with D possibly being TRBD1 (6 bases). CDR1 and CDR2 from the germline V gene are SGHRS and YFSETQ. The V and J ends lost 2 bases and 3 bases respectively, with 8 bases between them. This CDR3 is 13 amino acids long. CDR3 sequence reads: CASSLRQDYGYTF. CDR3 nucleotides: TGCGCCAGCAGCTTAAGACAGGACTATGGCTACACCTTC.

The CDR3 loop is CASTVNSPLHF. The CDR3 DNA sequence: TGTGCCAGCACCGTGAATTCACCCCTCCACTTT. The rearrangement links TRBV7-9 to TRBJ1-6; unclear D gene. The CDR3 extends over 11 amino acids. Trimming took off 7 bases at V and 7 bases at J, with 5 bases between the two ends. Germline V gives CDR1 SEHNR, CDR2 FQNEAQ (reference sequence).

V is TRBV9 and J is TRBJ1-1; a possible D gene is TRBD1 (5 bases). Per the germline V gene, CDR1 is SGDLS and CDR2 is YYNGEE. V was shortened by 2 bases and J by 8 bases, with 13 bases between the two germline ends. The CDR3 sequence is 13 residues long. The CDR3 region has the DNA TGTGCCAGCAGCGTCCAGGGAAACGGGGAAGCTTTCTTT. Encoded protein: CASSVQGNGEAFF.

The V and J genes are TRBV2 and TRBJ2-2, with 8 bases lining up with TRBD1. Germline trimming cut 5 bases from V and 3 bases from J; bases unmatched to any gene: 8. The CDR3 is made up of 16 amino acids. CDR1 is SNHLY and CDR2 is FYNNEI in the germline V gene. CDR3 residues: CASSLLDRVDTGELFF. The CDR3 nucleotides are TGTGCCAGCAGTCTATTGGACAGGGTGGACACCGGGGAGCTGTTTTTT.

This clone was observed a few times. The rearrangement uses TRBV7-9 and TRBJ2-5; 8 bases map to TRBD1. The CDR3 covers 15 residues. J lost 8 bases, V lost 5 bases, and 13 bases had no gene match. Per the germline V gene, CDR1 is SEHNR and CDR2 is FQNEAQ (reference sequence). CDR3 in DNA: TGTGCCAGCAGCCCCGCCGGACAGGGAAAGAGAACCCAGTACTTC. Encoded protein: CASSPAGQGKRTQYF.

This chain links TRBV2 with TRBJ1-1; D not certain. Germline V lookup: CDR1 SNHLY, CDR2 FYNNEI. Trimming removed 7 bases at V and 3 bases at J, with 18 bases between. This CDR3 contains 15 residues. The CDR3 region is CASKPPGRRDTEAFF. The CDR3 DNA follows: TGTGCCAGCAAGCCCCCCGGGAGGAGGGACACTGAAGCTTTCTTT.

This clone turned up a few times. The junction shows a germline mismatch at one end, possibly a read error. This chain uses TRBV7-7 with TRBJ2-5; D gene uncertain. This CDR3 region has 13 residues. The V gene's germline CDR1 is SSHAT and CDR2 FNYEAQ (reference sequence). CDR3 nucleotide sequence: TGTGCTAGCAGCCCCCGAGTCGGGGAGACCCAGTACTTC. Its translation is CASSPRVGETQYF.

CDR3 in amino acids: CASSQETSGSYEQYF. The DNA of the CDR3 is TGTGCCAGCAGCCAAGAGACTAGCGGGAGCTACGAGCAGTACTTC. This chain links TRBV7-9 with TRBJ2-7, with TRBD2 matching over 12 bases. V lost 5 bases, J lost 3 bases, and 5 bases stayed unmatched. The CDR3 consists of 15 residues. Germline loops: CDR1 SEHNR, CDR2 FQNEAQ (reference sequence).

This clone was counted between two and nine times. The rearrangement links TRBV27 to TRBJ1-6; D is unresolved. V lost 5 bases, J lost 3 bases, and 11 bases lay in between. CDR3 size: 15 residues. Germline V gene data show CDR1 as MNHEY and CDR2 as SMNVEV (reference sequence). This chain's CDR3 is CASSQNRNYNSPLHF. DNA for the CDR3: TGTGCCAGCAGTCAGAACAGAAACTATAATTCACCCCTCCACTTT.

This chain connects TRBV21-1 to TRBJ1-5; the DNA was not used to check the table's D call, TRBD1. TRBV21-1 is a recognized pseudogene. The CDR3 is 16 residues long. DNA for the CDR3: TGTGCCAGCAGCGATGGGGGACAGGGGTTTTATCAGCCCCAGCATTTT. Its protein is CASSDGGQGFYQPQHF.

The V gene is TRBV19, the J gene TRBJ1-1; 8 nucleotides agree with TRBD1. CDR1 and CDR2 (germline): LNHDA, SQIVND (reference sequence). There are 13 residues in the CDR3. The J segment lost 6 bases and the V segment lost 5 bases, leaving 5 bases of the junction unmatched. The CDR3 protein is CASSFQGAAEAFF. The CDR3 coding sequence is TGTGCCAGTAGTTTTCAGGGGGCCGCTGAAGCTTTCTTT.

A few counts support this clone. The chain links TRBV7-3 to TRBJ2-1; TRBD1 matches 9 bases. The junction had 13 bases not matched to a gene; V was cut back by 5 bases and J by 8 bases. Germline lookup yields CDR1 SGHTA and CDR2 FQGTGA. This CDR3 has 16 residues. The chain's CDR3 is CASSTPRDRESDEQFF. The DNA for the CDR3 is TGTGCCAGCAGCACGCCGAGGGACAGGGAATCGGATGAGCAGTTCTTC.

A few counts support this clone. The chain joins TRBV7-2 to TRBJ2-5; 11 nucleotides agree with TRBD2. Trimming at V came to 0 bases and at J to 1 base, leaving 4 bases not matched to a gene. Germline V gene sequence: CDR1 SGHTA, CDR2 FQGNSA. The CDR3 loop spans 17 amino acids. CDR3 region: CASSLASTSGGQETQYF. The CDR3 bases are TGTGCCAGCAGCTTAGCGAGTACTAGCGGGGGCCAAGAGACCCAGTACTTC.